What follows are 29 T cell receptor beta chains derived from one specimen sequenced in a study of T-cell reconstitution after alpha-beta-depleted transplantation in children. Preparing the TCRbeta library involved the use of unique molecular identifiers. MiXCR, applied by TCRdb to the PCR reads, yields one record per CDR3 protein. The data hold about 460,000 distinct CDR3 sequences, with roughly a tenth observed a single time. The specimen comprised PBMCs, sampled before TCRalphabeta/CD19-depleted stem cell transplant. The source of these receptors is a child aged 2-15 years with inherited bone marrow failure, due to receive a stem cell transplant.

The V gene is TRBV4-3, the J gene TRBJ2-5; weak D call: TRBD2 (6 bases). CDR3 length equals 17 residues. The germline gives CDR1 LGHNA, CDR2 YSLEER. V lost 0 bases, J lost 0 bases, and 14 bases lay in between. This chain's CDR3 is CASSQEYRRGNQETQYF. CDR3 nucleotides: TGCGCCAGCAGCCAAGAATATCGGCGGGGTAACCAAGAGACCCAGTACTTC.

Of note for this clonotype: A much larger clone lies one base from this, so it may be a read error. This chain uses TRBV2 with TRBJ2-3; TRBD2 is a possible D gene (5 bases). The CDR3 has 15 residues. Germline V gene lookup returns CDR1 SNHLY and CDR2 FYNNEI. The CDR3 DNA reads TGTGCCAGCATCCGCGCCGAGAGGGCCACAGATACGCGGTATTTT. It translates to CASIRAERATDTRYF.

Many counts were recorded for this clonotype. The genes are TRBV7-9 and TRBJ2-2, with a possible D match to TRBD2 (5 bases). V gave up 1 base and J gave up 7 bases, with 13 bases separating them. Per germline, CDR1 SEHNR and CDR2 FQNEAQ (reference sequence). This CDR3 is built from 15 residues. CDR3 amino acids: CASSLGSSGSGELFF. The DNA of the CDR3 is TGTGCCAGCAGCTTAGGATCCTCGGGAAGCGGGGAGCTGTTTTTT.

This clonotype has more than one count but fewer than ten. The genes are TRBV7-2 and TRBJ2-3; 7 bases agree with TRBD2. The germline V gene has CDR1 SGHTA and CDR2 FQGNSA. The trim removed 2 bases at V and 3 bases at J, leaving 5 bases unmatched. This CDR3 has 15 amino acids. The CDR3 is CASSLTGLQTDTQYF. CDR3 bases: TGTGCCAGCAGCTTAACGGGACTACAAACAGATACGCAGTATTTT.

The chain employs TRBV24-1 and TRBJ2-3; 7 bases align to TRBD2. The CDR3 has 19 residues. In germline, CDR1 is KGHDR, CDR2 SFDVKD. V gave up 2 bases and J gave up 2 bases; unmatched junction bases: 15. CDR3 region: CATSDWSYGASGSTDTQYF. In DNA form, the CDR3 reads TGTGCCACCAGTGATTGGAGCTATGGGGCTAGCGGTTCCACAGATACGCAGTATTTT.

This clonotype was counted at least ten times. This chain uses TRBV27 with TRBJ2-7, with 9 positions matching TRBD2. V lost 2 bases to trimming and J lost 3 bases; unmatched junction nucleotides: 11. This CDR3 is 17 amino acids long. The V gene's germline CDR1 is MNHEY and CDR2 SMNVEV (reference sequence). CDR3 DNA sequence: TGTGCCAGCAGTTTAGAACTGGGCCCAGCGGGAGGCTACGAGCAGTACTTC. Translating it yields CASSLELGPAGGYEQYF.

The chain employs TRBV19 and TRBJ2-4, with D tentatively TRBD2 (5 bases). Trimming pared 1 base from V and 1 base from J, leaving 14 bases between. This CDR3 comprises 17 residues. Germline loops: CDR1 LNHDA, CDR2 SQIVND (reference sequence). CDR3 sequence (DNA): TGTGCCAGTAGTATAGTCAAGAGGGTTGGGGCCAAAAACATTCAGTACTTC. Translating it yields CASSIVKRVGAKNIQYF.

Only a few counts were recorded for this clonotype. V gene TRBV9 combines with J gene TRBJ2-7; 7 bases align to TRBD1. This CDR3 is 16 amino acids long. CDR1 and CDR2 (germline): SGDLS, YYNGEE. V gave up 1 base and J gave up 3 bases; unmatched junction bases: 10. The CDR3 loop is CASSVKPGQRYYEQYF. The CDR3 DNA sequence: TGTGCCAGCAGCGTAAAACCGGGACAGCGTTACTACGAGCAGTACTTC.

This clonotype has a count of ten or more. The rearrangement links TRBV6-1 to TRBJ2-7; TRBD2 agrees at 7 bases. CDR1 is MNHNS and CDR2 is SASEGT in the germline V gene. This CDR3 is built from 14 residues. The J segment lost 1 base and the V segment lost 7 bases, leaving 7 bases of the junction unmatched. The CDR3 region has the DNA TGTGCCAGCAATGGTCCCGGGAGGTCCTACGAGCAGTACTTC. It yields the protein CASNGPGRSYEQYF.

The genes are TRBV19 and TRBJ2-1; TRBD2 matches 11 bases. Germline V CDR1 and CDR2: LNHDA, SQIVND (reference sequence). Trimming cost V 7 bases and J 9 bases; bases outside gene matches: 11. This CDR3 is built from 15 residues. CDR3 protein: CASTLLAGAVGEQFF. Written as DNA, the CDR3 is TGTGCCAGTACCTTACTAGCGGGAGCTGTAGGTGAGCAGTTCTTC. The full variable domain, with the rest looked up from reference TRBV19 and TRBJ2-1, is DGGITQSPKYLFRKEGQNVTLSCEQNLNHDAMYWYRQDPGQGLRLIYYSQIVNDFQKGDIAEGYSVSREKKESFPLTVTSAQKNPTAFYLCASTLLAGAVGEQFFGPGTRLTVL.

The CDR3 coding sequence is TGTGCCAGCTCACCCCACCAGCCGGGGGCAACCCCAGACTACGAGCAGTACTTC. It codes for CASSPHQPGATPDYEQYF. The chain links TRBV18 to TRBJ2-7, with D perhaps TRBD1 or TRBD2 (6 bases each). Trimming cost V 3 bases and J 3 bases, with 24 bases left between them. CDR1 and CDR2 from the germline V gene are KGHSH and LQKENI. The length of the CDR3 is 18 residues.

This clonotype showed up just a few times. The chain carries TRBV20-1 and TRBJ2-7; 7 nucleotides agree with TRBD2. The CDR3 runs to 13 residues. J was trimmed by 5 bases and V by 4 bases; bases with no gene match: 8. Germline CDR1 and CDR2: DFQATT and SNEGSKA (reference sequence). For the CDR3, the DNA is TGCAGTGCTACCGGGGGGACGAAGAACGAGCAGTACTTC. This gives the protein CSATGGTKNEQYF.

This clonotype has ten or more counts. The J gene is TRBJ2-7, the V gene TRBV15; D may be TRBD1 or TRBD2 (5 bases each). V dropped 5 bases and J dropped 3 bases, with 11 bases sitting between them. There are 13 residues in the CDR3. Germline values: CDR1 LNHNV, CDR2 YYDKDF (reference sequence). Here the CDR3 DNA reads TGTGCCACCAGCGGGGGACGGTTCTACGAGCAGTACTTC. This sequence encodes CATSGGRFYEQYF.

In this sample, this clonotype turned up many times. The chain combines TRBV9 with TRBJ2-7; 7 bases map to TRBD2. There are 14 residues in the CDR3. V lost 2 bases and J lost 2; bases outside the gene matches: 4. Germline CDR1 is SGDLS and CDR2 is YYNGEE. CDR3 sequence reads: CASSVGGSTYEQYF. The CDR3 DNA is TGTGCCAGCAGCGTCGGGGGGTCCACCTACGAGCAGTACTTC.

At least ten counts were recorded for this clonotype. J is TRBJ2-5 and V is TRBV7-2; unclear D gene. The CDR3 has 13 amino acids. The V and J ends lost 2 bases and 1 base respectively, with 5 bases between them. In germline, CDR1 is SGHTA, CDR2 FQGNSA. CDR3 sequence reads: CASSLTIQETQYF. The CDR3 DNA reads TGTGCCAGCAGCTTAACCATCCAAGAGACCCAGTACTTC.

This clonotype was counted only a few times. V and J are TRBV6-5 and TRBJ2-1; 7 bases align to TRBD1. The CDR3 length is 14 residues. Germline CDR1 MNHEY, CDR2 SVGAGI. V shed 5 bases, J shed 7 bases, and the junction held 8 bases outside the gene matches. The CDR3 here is CASSPAHRGNEQFF. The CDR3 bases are TGTGCCAGCAGTCCAGCACACAGGGGTAATGAGCAGTTCTTC.

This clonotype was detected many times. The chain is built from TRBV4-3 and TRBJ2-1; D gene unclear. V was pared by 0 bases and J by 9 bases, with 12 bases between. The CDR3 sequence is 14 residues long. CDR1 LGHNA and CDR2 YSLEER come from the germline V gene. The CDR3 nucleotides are TGCGCCAGCAGCCAAGATTCATGGTTAGGTGAGCAGTTCTTC. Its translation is CASSQDSWLGEQFF.

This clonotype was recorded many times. The CDR3 loop reads CASSLFPPDRDEQYF. Here the CDR3 DNA reads TGTGCCAGCAGCTTATTTCCCCCAGACAGGGACGAGCAGTACTTC. V is TRBV11-2 and J is TRBJ2-7; 7 bases agree with TRBD1. The CDR3 spans 15 residues. V gave up 2 bases and J gave up 5 bases; unmatched junction bases: 9. Germline CDR1 and CDR2: SGHAT and FQNNGV.

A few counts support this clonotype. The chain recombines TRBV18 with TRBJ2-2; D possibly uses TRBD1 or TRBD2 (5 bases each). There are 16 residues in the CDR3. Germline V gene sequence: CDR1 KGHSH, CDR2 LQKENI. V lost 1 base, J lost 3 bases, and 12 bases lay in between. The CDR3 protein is CASSPRRGADTGELFF. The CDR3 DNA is TGTGCCAGCTCACCACGGCGAGGGGCAGACACCGGGGAGCTGTTTTTT.

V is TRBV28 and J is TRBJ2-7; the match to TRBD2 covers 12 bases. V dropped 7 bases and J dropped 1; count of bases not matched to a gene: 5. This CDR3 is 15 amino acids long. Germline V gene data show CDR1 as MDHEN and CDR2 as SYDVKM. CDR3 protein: CASTKLAGGSYEQYF. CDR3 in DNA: TGTGCCAGCACCAAACTAGCGGGAGGTTCCTACGAGCAGTACTTC.

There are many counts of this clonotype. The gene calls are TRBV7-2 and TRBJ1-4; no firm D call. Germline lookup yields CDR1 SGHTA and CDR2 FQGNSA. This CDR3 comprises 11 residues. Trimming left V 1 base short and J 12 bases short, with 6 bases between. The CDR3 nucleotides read TGTGCCAGCAGCTTAGAAGCGGAACTGTTTTTT. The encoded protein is CASSLEAELFF.

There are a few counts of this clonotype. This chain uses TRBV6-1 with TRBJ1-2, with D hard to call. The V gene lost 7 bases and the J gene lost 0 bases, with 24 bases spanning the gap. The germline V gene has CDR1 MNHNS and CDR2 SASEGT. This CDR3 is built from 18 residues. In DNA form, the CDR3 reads TGTGCCAGCAATCCCCGCAATCTTGGGCCGAAAGCTAACTATGGCTACACCTTC. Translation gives CASNPRNLGPKANYGYTF.

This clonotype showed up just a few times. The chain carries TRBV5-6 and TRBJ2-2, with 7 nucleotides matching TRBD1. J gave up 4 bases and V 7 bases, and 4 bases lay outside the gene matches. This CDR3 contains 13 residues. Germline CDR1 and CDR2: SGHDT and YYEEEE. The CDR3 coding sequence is TGTGCCAGCTCAGGGGGTGCCACCGGGGAGCTGTTTTTT. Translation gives CASSGGATGELFF.

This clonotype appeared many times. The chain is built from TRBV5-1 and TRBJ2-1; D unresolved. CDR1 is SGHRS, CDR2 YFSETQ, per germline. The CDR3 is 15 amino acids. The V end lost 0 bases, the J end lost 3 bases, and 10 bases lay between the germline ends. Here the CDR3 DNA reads TGCGCCAGCAGCTTGGCCGCGGCGTACTACAATGAGCAGTTCTTC. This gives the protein CASSLAAAYYNEQFF.

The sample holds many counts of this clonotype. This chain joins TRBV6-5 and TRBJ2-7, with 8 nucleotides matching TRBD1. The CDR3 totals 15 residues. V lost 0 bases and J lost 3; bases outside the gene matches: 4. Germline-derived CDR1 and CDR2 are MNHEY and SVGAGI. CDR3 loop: CASSYSQGASYEQYF. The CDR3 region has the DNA TGTGCCAGCAGTTACTCGCAGGGGGCAAGCTACGAGCAGTACTTC.

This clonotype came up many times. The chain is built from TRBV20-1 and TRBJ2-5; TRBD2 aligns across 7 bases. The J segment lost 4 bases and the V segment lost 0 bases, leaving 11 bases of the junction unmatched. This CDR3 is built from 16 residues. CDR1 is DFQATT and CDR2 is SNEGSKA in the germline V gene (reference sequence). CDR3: CSARDFERGGVETQYF. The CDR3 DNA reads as TGCAGTGCTAGAGATTTCGAGCGGGGAGGGGTAGAGACCCAGTACTTC.

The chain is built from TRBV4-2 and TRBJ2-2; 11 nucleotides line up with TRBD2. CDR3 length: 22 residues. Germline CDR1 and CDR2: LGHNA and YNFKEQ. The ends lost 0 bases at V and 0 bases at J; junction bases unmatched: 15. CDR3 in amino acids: CASSQEGVGLAVLDANTGELFF. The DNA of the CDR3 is TGTGCCAGCAGCCAAGAGGGGGTGGGACTAGCGGTATTAGACGCGAACACCGGGGAGCTGTTTTTT.

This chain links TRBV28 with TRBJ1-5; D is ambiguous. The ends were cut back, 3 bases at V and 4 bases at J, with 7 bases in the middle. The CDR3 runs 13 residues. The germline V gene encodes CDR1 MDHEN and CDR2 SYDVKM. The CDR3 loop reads CASSFLNNQPQHF. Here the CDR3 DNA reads TGTGCCAGCAGTTTTTTGAATAATCAGCCCCAGCATTTT.

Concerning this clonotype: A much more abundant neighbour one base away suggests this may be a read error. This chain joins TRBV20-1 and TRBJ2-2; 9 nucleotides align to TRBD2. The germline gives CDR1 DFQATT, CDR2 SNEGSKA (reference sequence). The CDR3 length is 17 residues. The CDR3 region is CCARGRVAGENTGELFF. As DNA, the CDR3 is TGCTGTGCTAGGGGAAGGGTAGCGGGGGAGAACACCGGGGAGCTGTTTTTT.